The sequence of this T cell receptor (beta chain) was determined in a study of blood T cell repertoires in COVID-19. This table comes from immunoSEQ multiplex PCR, and its TCRdb copy is limited to in-frame clones, with some not included. Of about 180,000 clones in the sample, approximately 83% were seen once. The sequencing sample was made of peripheral blood. This TCR was recovered from a woman in her fifties or sixties with acute or convalescent COVID-19.

The CDR3 sequence is CASSLLGGGTGELFF. CDR3 DNA: TGTGCCAGCAGCTTGCTGGGGGGTGGCACCGGGGAGCTGTTTTTT. This rearrangement joins TRBV5-8 to TRBJ2-2; maybe TRBD2 (6 bases). This CDR3 has 15 amino acids. The V end lost 1 base, the J end lost 4 bases, and 11 bases lay between the germline ends. The V gene's germline CDR1 is SGHTS and CDR2 YDEGEE.